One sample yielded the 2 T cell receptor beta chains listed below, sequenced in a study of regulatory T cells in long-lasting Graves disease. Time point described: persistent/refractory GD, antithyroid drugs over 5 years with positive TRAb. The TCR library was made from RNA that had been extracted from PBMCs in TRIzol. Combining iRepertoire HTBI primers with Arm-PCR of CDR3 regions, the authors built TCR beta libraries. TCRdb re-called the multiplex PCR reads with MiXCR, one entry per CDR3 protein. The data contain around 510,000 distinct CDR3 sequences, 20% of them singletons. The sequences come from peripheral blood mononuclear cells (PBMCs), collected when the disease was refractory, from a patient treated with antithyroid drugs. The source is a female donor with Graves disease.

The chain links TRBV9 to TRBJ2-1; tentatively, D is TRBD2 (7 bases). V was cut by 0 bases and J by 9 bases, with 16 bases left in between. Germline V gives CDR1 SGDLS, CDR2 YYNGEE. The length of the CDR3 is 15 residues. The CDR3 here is CASSVEGEGLSEQFF. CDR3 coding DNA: TGTGCCAGCAGCGTAGAGGGGGAGGGCCTAAGTGAGCAGTTCTTC.

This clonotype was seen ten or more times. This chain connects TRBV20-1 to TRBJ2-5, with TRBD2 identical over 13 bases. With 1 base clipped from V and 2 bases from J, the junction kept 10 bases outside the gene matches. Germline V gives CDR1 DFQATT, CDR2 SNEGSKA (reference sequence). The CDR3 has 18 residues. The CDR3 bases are TGCAGTGCTAGAGCTACGGGACTAGCGGGACGGGTGCAAGAGACCCAGTACTTC. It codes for CSARATGLAGRVQETQYF.